What follows describes a single T cell receptor beta chain. The source of the sample is a study of blood T cell repertoires in COVID-19. Whole-study context: COVID-19 samples, acute and convalescent, were from the United States, Italy and Spain. From T cells, B-cell-depleted T cells, or PBMCs came the material, which was cDNA or gDNA.

The germline CDR1 and CDR2 sequences are WNHNN and SYGVQD (reference sequence). V was pared by 2 bases and J by 4 bases, with 12 bases between. The CDR3 runs 14 residues. In the original processing: Nucleated cell number was recorded as an estimate derived from reference gene primer amplification. This table comes from immunoSEQ multiplex PCR, and its TCRdb copy is limited to in-frame clones, with some not included. V and J calls and clone size are as listed in that table; D and trimming were resolved from the DNA. The sample contains 200,000 to 300,000 clones, about 82% of which appear only once. Sequencing was done on a sample of peripheral blood. This receptor was obtained from a man older than 75 with acute or convalescent COVID-19. The J gene is TRBJ2-7, the V gene TRBV10-1; no clear D gene. CDR3 nucleotide sequence: TGCGCCAGCAGTGAGGGTGGCAGCGAGTACGAGCAGTACTTC. Amino acids: CASSEGGSEYEQYF.